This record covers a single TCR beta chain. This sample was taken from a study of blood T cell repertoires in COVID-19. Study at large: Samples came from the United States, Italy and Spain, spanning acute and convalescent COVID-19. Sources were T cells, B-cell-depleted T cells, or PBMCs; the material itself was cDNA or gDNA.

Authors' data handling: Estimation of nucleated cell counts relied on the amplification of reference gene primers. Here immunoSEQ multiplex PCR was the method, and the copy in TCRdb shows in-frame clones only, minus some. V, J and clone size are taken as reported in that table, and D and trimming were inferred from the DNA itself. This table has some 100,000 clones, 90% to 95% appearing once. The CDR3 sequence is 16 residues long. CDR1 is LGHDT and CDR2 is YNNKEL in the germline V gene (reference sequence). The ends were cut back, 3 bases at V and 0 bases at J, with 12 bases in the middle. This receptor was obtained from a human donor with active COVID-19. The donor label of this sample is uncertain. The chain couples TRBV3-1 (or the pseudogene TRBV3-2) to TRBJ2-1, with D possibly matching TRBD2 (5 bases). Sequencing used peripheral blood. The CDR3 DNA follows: TGTGCCAGCAGCCAGGTGACTGGGAGCTCCTACAATGAGCAGTTCTTC. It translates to CASSQVTGSSYNEQFF.